The 16 T cell receptor beta chains given below trace back to one sample, sequenced in a study of cytomegalovirus exposure and HLA in healthy donors. PCR primers comprised 60 Vbeta and 13 Jbeta primers. Data came from immunoSEQ multiplex PCR; TCRdb stores just in-frame clones and leaves some out. The profile shows approximately 69,000 clones, around four fifths of them singletons. Input material: PBMCs. Receptors were obtained from a woman in her thirties in good health and CMV-seropositive.

This clone appeared a few times. This chain uses TRBV5-1 with TRBJ1-2, with a tentative D call TRBD1 (5 bases). The length of the CDR3 is 15 residues. From germline, CDR1 is SGHRS and CDR2 YFSETQ. Trimming took 4 bases from V and 2 from J, leaving 15 bases between them. The DNA for the CDR3 is TGCGCCAGCAGCCCCCCGGGACTTCGAAACTATGGCTACACCTTC. This encodes CASSPPGLRNYGYTF.

This clone was found once. The CDR3 bases are TGTGCCACCCTAGCGGTAGTCACAGATACGCAGTATTTT. Its translation is CATLAVVTDTQYF. This chain joins TRBV18 and TRBJ2-3; TRBD2 matches 7 bases. The CDR3 runs 13 residues. Germline assignment: CDR1 KGHSH and CDR2 LQKENI. The V segment lost 10 bases and the J segment 2 bases; nucleotides outside the gene matches: 6.

This clone was counted between two and nine times. The chain employs TRBV10-1 and TRBJ2-7; maybe TRBD2 (5 bases). Germline V gene data show CDR1 as WNHNN and CDR2 as SYGVQD (reference sequence). This CDR3 contains 13 residues. V was clipped by 0 bases and J by 9 bases, with 12 bases between them. The CDR3 DNA reads as TGCGCCAGCAGTGAGTCTGGGAGTTCTGGGCAGTACTTC. As protein: CASSESGSSGQYF.

The V and J genes are TRBV28 and TRBJ2-3, with TRBD2 identical over 9 bases. V shed 6 bases, J shed 4 bases, and the junction held 5 bases outside the gene matches. Germline values: CDR1 MDHEN, CDR2 SYDVKM. The CDR3 runs to 14 residues. The CDR3 DNA sequence: TGTGCCAGCAGAGTAGCGGGAGCTGCAGATACGCAGTATTTT. Residues: CASRVAGAADTQYF.

The rearrangement uses TRBV6-6 and TRBJ1-1, with unresolved D. This CDR3 is built from 14 residues. Trimming cost V 0 bases and J 6 bases, with 11 bases left between them. Germline loops: CDR1 MNHNY, CDR2 SVGAGI (reference sequence). CDR3 protein: CASSYSRVSAEAFF. The DNA of the CDR3 is TGTGCCAGCAGTTACTCGCGGGTGTCCGCTGAAGCTTTCTTT.

Comments on this clone: Other DNA sequences in this sample translate to the same CDR3. The chain is built from TRBV30 and TRBJ2-7, with D tentatively TRBD2 (6 bases). Germline V gene sequence: CDR1 GTSNPN, CDR2 SVGIG (reference sequence). The CDR3 is 11 residues long. V lost 5 bases, J lost 2 bases, and 7 bases lay in between. CDR3 region: CAWSGAYEQYF. The CDR3 coding sequence is TGTGCCTGGTCGGGGGCCTACGAGCAGTACTTC. Full variable domain (rest looked up from reference TRBV30 and TRBJ2-7): SQTIHQWPATLVQPVGSPLSLECTVEGTSNPNLYWYRQAAGRGLQLLFYSVGIGQISSEVPQNLSASRPQDRQFILSSKKLLLSDSGFYLCAWSGAYEQYFGPGTRLTVT.

The chain employs TRBV19 and TRBJ1-1; a possible D gene is TRBD1 (5 bases). The length of the CDR3 is 14 residues. Trimming shortened V by 3 bases and J by 1 base, and 9 bases separated the two germline ends. In germline, CDR1 is LNHDA, CDR2 SQIVND (reference sequence). The CDR3 loop reads CASSMGRENTEAFF. Written as DNA, the CDR3 is TGTGCCAGTAGTATGGGCAGGGAGAACACTGAAGCTTTCTTT.

Here the CDR3 DNA reads TGTGCCAGCAAGGGACAGAACACTGAAGCTTTCTTT. Protein product: CASKGQNTEAFF. This chain uses TRBV2 with TRBJ1-1, with a tentative D call TRBD1 (6 bases). This CDR3 spans 12 amino acids. The germline CDR1 and CDR2 sequences are SNHLY and FYNNEI. V was shortened by 7 bases and J by 1 base, with 7 bases between the two germline ends.

As regards this clone: The same CDR3 is also encoded by other DNA sequences in this sample. V gene TRBV11-2 combines with J gene TRBJ2-3; D possibly corresponds to TRBD2 (5 bases). V shed 1 base and J shed 3 bases, with 5 bases lying between them. This CDR3 region has 13 residues. CDR1 SGHAT and CDR2 FQNNGV come from the germline V gene. CDR3 nucleotide sequence: TGTGCCAGCAGCTTAGCGGGGACAGATACGCAGTATTTT. This sequence encodes CASSLAGTDTQYF.

The rearrangement uses TRBV29-1 and TRBJ1-2; no reliable D call. This CDR3 contains 11 residues. Trimming cost V 4 bases and J 8 bases, with 11 bases left between them. Germline CDR1 and CDR2: SQVTM and ANQGSEA. In DNA, the CDR3 is TGCAGCGTTGCAGGATTGGAAGGCTACACCTTC. Its translation: CSVAGLEGYTF. The variable domain in full, with the rest retrieved from reference TRBV29-1 and TRBJ1-2, is SAVISQKPSRDICQRGTSLTIQCQVDSQVTMMFWYRQQPGQSLTLIATANQGSEATYESGFVIDKFPISRPNLTFSTLTVSNMSPEDSSIYLCSVAGLEGYTFGSGTRLTVV.

The rearrangement joins TRBV7-8 to TRBJ1-2, with D perhaps matching TRBD1 (6 bases). The germline V and J ends were trimmed by 3 bases and 7 bases, with 15 bases remaining between them. The CDR3 covers 14 residues. The V gene's germline CDR1 is SGHVS and CDR2 FQNEAQ. The CDR3 loop is CASSLDSQGRGYTF. The CDR3 nucleotides are TGTGCCAGCAGCTTGGATTCACAGGGACGTGGCTACACCTTC.

This chain joins TRBV9 and TRBJ1-1; tentatively, D is TRBD1 (5 bases). V was trimmed by 4 bases and J by 5 bases, leaving 9 bases between them. Germline values: CDR1 SGDLS, CDR2 YYNGEE. This CDR3 has 12 amino acids. DNA of the CDR3: TGTGCCAGCAGCAGGGAGGGGACTGAAGCTTTCTTT. This encodes CASSREGTEAFF.

The genes are TRBV11-3 and TRBJ1-2; D remains ambiguous. CDR1 is SGHNT and CDR2 is YENEEA in the germline V gene. Deletions cut 5 bases from V and 4 bases from J, with 20 bases between. The CDR3 is made up of 16 amino acids. CDR3 DNA: TGTGCCAGCAGCCCACCCTCATGCCGGGGTCGCTATGGCTACACCTTC. This encodes CASSPPSCRGRYGYTF. The variable domain in full, completed from reference TRBV11-3 and TRBJ1-2, reads EAGVVQSPRYKIIEKKQPVAFWCNPISGHNTLYWYLQNLGQGPELLIRYENEEAVDDSQLPKDRFSAERLKGVDSTLKIQPAELGDSAVYLCASSPPSCRGRYGYTFGSGTRLTVV.

The V gene is TRBV5-4, the J gene TRBJ2-5, with unresolved D. The last part of the DNA fits TRBJ2-7 better; the J call may be wrong. The CDR3 has 11 residues. The V gene's germline CDR1 is SGHNT and CDR2 YYREEE (reference sequence). This CDR3 is CASTAGYEQYF. CDR3 nucleotide sequence: TGTGCCAGCACGGCCGGGTACGAGCAGTACTTC.

J is TRBJ2-7 and V is TRBV30, with D hard to call. Per the germline V gene, CDR1 is GTSNPN and CDR2 is SVGIG (reference sequence). The V end was cut by 1 base, the J end by 3 bases, with 13 bases between. CDR3 length equals 14 residues. The CDR3: CAWSANTRLYEQYF. CDR3 bases: TGTGCCTGGAGTGCGAATACCAGACTCTACGAGCAGTACTTC. Full variable domain (missing parts from reference TRBV30 and TRBJ2-7): SQTIHQWPATLVQPVGSPLSLECTVEGTSNPNLYWYRQAAGRGLQLLFYSVGIGQISSEVPQNLSASRPQDRQFILSSKKLLLSDSGFYLCAWSANTRLYEQYFGPGTRLTVT.

The sample holds one count of this clone. V usage is TRBV2 and J usage is TRBJ2-5, with D perhaps matching TRBD1 (5 bases). This CDR3 region has 13 residues. V was pared by 5 bases and J by 2 bases, with 9 bases between. The V gene's germline CDR1 is SNHLY and CDR2 FYNNEI. The CDR3 sequence: CASSHRQQETQYF. The CDR3 DNA reads TGTGCCAGCAGTCACAGACAGCAAGAGACCCAGTACTTC.